This T cell receptor (beta chain) was profiled in a study of vaccination and CD4 T cells after COVID-19. For the study at large: Drawing of post-COVID samples took place a median approximately 100 days after diagnosis (range 35 to 161). Stimulation used overlapping spike peptides from SARS-CoV-2, HCoV-NL63, HCoV-OC43 and HCoV-229E. The study's findings and limits: The study examined relatively few convalescent patients and included no early post-infection timepoints.

With regard to this clonotype: What it binds is not known.

The V gene lost 8 bases and the J gene lost 4 bases, with 17 bases spanning the gap. The CDR3 length is 14 residues. Germline V gene lookup returns CDR1 SEHNR and CDR2 FQNEAQ (reference sequence). The treatment was: approximately 9-day PBMC culture with coronavirus spike peptide pools or control peptides (ViraFEST assay). Sequencing of DNA taken from cultured CD4+ T cells relied on the Oncomine TCR Beta short-read assay. TCRdb itself ran the PCR reads through MiXCR, one entry per CDR3 protein. Here the sample spans about 14,000 distinct CDR3 sequences, 51% being singletons. The clonotype comes from a human donor who had recovered from COVID-19. Sequenced: CD4+ T cells from blood, cultured in vitro. The rearrangement uses TRBV7-9 and TRBJ1-2; weak D call: TRBD1 (6 bases). The CDR3 sequence is CASGSYREGYGYTF. For the CDR3, the DNA is TGTGCCAGCGGCTCCTACAGGGAGGGCTATGGCTACACCTTC. The variable domain in full, completed from reference TRBV7-9 and TRBJ1-2, reads DTGVSQNPRHKITKRGQNVTFRCDPISEHNRLYWYRQTLGQGPEFLTYFQNEAQLEKSRLLSDRFSAERPKGSFSTLEIQRTEQGDSAMYLCASGSYREGYGYTFGSGTRLTVV.